This T cell receptor (beta chain) derives from a study of type 1 regulatory T cells. Background on the study: T-allo10 is a Tr1-enriched, alloantigen-specific CD4 T cell product made in vitro.

CDR3 length equals 16 residues. V lost 5 bases and J lost 3, with 20 bases in between. From germline, CDR1 is SGHRS and CDR2 YFSETQ. This clonotype was seen repeatedly, ten times or more. Its matching antigen is unknown. TCRdb fed the reads into MiXCR, producing one record per CDR3 protein. The table shows tens of thousands of distinct CDR3 sequences, with less than 50% occurring only once. This receptor was identified in a human donor in good health. Input material: cultured T cells, either the whole culture or a sorted T cell fraction (not recorded which). This chain joins TRBV5-1 and TRBJ1-1, with D unresolved. CDR3: CASRTDAASPYTEAFF. CDR3 coding DNA: TGCGCCAGCAGGACTGATGCCGCCAGTCCCTACACTGAAGCTTTCTTT. The variable domain in full, completed from reference TRBV5-1 and TRBJ1-1, reads KAGVTQTPRYLIKTRGQQVTLSCSPISGHRSVSWYQQTPGQGLQFLFEYFSETQRNKGNFPGRFSGRQFSNSRSEMNVSTLELGDSALYLCASRTDAASPYTEAFFGQGTRLTVV.